Listed below are T cell receptor beta chains from one sample, sequenced in a study of CD8 T cells in ankylosing spondylitis. TCRdb ran MiXCR on the 5' RACE reads and lists one entry per CDR3 protein. Of some 350,000 distinct CDR3 sequences in the sample, roughly 14% were seen once. Sequencing input: blood, either unsorted or a sorted T cell fraction (not recorded which). Receptors were obtained from a male donor with ankylosing spondylitis or in good health (not recorded which). CDR3s include the opening cysteine and the closing phenylalanine or tryptophan. Fields, in order: V gene, D gene, clone size, J gene, CDR3 protein, CDR3 DNA. A D gene is named only where the DNA matches it firmly. Where a row states a size, it is once, few, many or the class of an expanded clone; other rows omit it.

>TRBV20-1|-|-|TRBJ2-1
CSARDTANNEQFF
TGCAGTGCTAGAGATACAGCTAACAATGAGCAGTTCTTC
>TRBV27|TRBD2|-|TRBJ2-1
CASSSGTSGSNEQFF
TGTGCCAGCAGTTCGGGGACTAGCGGGAGTAATGAGCAGTTCTTC
>TRBV9|-|few|TRBJ2-7
CASSVEGQGSYEQYF
TGTGCCAGCAGCGTAGAGGGGCAGGGATCCTACGAGCAGTACTTC
>TRBV20-1|TRBD1|many|TRBJ1-2
CSAADRESWGYTF
TGCAGTGCTGCGGACAGGGAATCTTGGGGCTACACCTTC
>TRBV5-1|TRBD1|-|TRBJ2-2
CASSSTGVGTGELFF
TGCGCCAGCAGCTCTACAGGGGTGGGCACCGGGGAGCTGTTTTTT
>TRBV10-3|-|once|TRBJ2-5
CAISRGEAQETQYF
TGTGCCATCAGTAGGGGGGAAGCCCAAGAGACCCAGTACTTC
>TRBV15|-|-|TRBJ2-1
CATSRDQGRGLGWQFF
TGTGCCACCAGCAGAGATCAGGGCAGGGGATTGGGTTGGCAGTTCTTC
>TRBV11-2|-|-|TRBJ1-3
CASSWERNTIYF
TGTGCCAGCAGCTGGGAGCGCAACACCATATATTTT
>TRBV13|TRBD1|-|TRBJ2-7
CASSLRGQGTYEQYF
TGTGCCAGCAGCTTGAGAGGACAGGGAACCTACGAGCAGTACTTC
>TRBV5-1|-|-|TRBJ2-5
CASSLMGIEETQYF
TGCGCCAGCAGCCTTATGGGGATTGAAGAGACCCAGTACTTC
>TRBV12-3/TRBV12-4|-|-|TRBJ1-5
CASSPWSEIGNQPQHF
TGTGCCAGCAGTCCATGGTCGGAGATCGGCAATCAGCCCCAGCATTTT
>TRBV5-1|-|-|TRBJ1-1
CASSLRVDTEAFF
TGCGCCAGCAGCTTGCGGGTGGACACTGAAGCTTTCTTT